This T cell receptor beta chain was sequenced during a study of blood T cell repertoires in COVID-19. About the research overall: The United States, Italy and Spain supplied acute and convalescent COVID-19 samples.

Participant reports of clinical history set cohort assignment. Data came from immunoSEQ multiplex PCR; TCRdb stores just in-frame clones and leaves some out. The sample has about 170,000 clones, 83% seen once. The CDR3 covers 14 residues. Germline CDR1 SNHLY, CDR2 FYNNEI. The V gene end was trimmed by 4 bases and the J gene end by 6 bases; junction bases not matched to a gene: 8. The specimen sequenced was PBMCs or T cells enriched from blood (not recorded which). The TCR sequence derives from a woman aged 45-65 years in a cohort exposed to, infected with or recovered from COVID-19 (not recorded which). The rearrangement joins TRBV2 to TRBJ2-7; the match to TRBD2 covers 8 bases. Here the CDR3 DNA reads TGTGCCAGCAGTGTCCCCGGGGGGGCCTCCGAGCAGTACTTC. This translates into CASSVPGGASEQYF.